The rows below give T cell receptor beta chains drawn from one sample of a study of cytomegalovirus exposure and HLA in healthy donors. Assay: immunoSEQ multiplex PCR; the TCRdb copy retains only in-frame clones and omits some. The table lists about 120,000 clones, roughly 79% of them singletons. Sequencing used PBMCs. Source of these receptors: a woman in her 30s in good health and CMV-seronegative. The CDR3 runs from the conserved cysteine through the conserved F or W. Each record gives: D gene, clone size, J gene, V gene, CDR3 protein, CDR3 DNA. A D gene is named only where the DNA matches it firmly. The size of a clone is reported for some rows only, either as once, few or many, or as a class for expanded clones.

D: -
size: -
J: TRBJ2-3
V: TRBV2
CDR3: CASSEALSPDTQYF
DNA: TGTGCCAGCAGTGAAGCGCTGAGCCCAGATACGCAGTATTTT

D: -
size: few
J: TRBJ2-3
V: TRBV9
CDR3: CASSVGGLGTDTQYF
DNA: TGTGCCAGCAGCGTAGGGGGGCTTGGAACAGATACGCAGTATTTT

D: -
size: -
J: TRBJ1-5
V: TRBV30
CDR3: CAWSAGLVNQPQHF
DNA: TGTGCCTGGAGTGCAGGGTTGGTCAATCAGCCCCAGCATTTT

D: -
size: -
J: TRBJ1-1
V: TRBV18
CDR3: CASSPQRSNTEAFF
DNA: TGTGCCAGCTCACCACAGCGCAGTAACACTGAAGCTTTCTTT

D: -
size: -
J: TRBJ2-3
V: TRBV19
CDR3: CASSGYTSTDTQYF
DNA: TGTGCCAGCTCGGGGTACACTAGCACAGATACGCAGTATTTT

D: -
size: -
J: TRBJ2-3
V: TRBV9
CDR3: CASSAPVGGGLADTQYF
DNA: TGTGCCAGCAGCGCCCCAGTTGGTGGTGGTTTGGCAGATACGCAGTATTTT

D: TRBD2
size: -
J: TRBJ2-5
V: TRBV5-3
CDR3: CARSLTGLAGGETQYF
DNA: TGTGCCAGAAGCTTGACGGGACTAGCGGGAGGGGAGACCCAGTACTTC

D: TRBD1
size: -
J: TRBJ2-7
V: TRBV12-5
CDR3: CASEPGDRVHEQYF
DNA: TGTGCTAGTGAACCTGGTGACAGGGTCCACGAGCAGTACTTC

D: -
size: -
J: TRBJ1-4
V: TRBV7-9
CDR3: CSSSLDAAANEKLFF
DNA: TGTTCCAGCAGCTTAGATGCGGCTGCTAATGAAAAACTGTTTTTT

D: -
size: -
J: TRBJ2-6
V: TRBV28
CDR3: CASSDGGANVLTF
DNA: TGTGCCAGCAGTGACGGGGGGGCCAACGTCCTGACTTTC

D: TRBD2
size: few
J: TRBJ2-5
V: TRBV15
CDR3: CATSRDLAGGPETQYF
DNA: TGTGCCACCAGCAGAGATCTAGCGGGAGGGCCAGAGACCCAGTACTTC

D: -
size: -
J: TRBJ2-3
V: TRBV28
CDR3: CASSPTDTQYF
DNA: TGTGCCAGCAGCCCTACAGATACGCAGTATTTT

D: TRBD2
size: -
J: TRBJ2-1
V: TRBV4-2
CDR3: CASSPRTSGREDEQFF
DNA: TGTGCCAGCAGCCCCCGGACTAGCGGGAGGGAGGATGAGCAGTTCTTC

D: -
size: -
J: TRBJ2-3
V: TRBV21-1
CDR3: CASRLEYTDTQYF
DNA: TGTGCCAGCAGGTTGGAGTACACAGATACGCAGTATTTT

D: TRBD1
size: -
J: TRBJ2-7
V: TRBV28
CDR3: CASVTGTDSYEQYF
DNA: TGTGCCAGCGTTACCGGGACAGACTCCTACGAGCAGTACTTC

D: -
size: once
J: TRBJ2-2
V: TRBV19
CDR3: CASSILGQLNTGELFF
DNA: TGTGCCAGTAGTATATTGGGACAACTGAACACCGGGGAGCTGTTTTTT

D: -
size: -
J: TRBJ2-7
V: TRBV7-9
CDR3: CASSADLTGTYEQYF
DNA: TGTGCCAGCAGTGCAGACTTGACGGGTACCTACGAGCAGTACTTC

D: -
size: -
J: TRBJ2-6
V: TRBV9
CDR3: CASSAPGQPLGSGANVLTF
DNA: TGTGCCAGCAGCGCACCCGGACAGCCCCTTGGCTCTGGGGCCAACGTCCTGACTTTC

D: TRBD2
size: -
J: TRBJ2-7
V: TRBV27
CDR3: CASSLIASGYYEQYF
DNA: TGTGCCAGCAGTTTAATTGCTAGCGGGTACTACGAGCAGTACTTC

D: -
size: -
J: TRBJ1-5
V: TRBV27
CDR3: CATGGGVSQPQHF
DNA: TGTGCCACCGGGGGGGGCGTGAGTCAGCCCCAGCATTTT

D: -
size: -
J: TRBJ2-7
V: TRBV5-4
CDR3: CASSLSSYEQYF
DNA: TGTGCCAGCAGCTTGTCCAGCTACGAGCAGTACTTC

D: -
size: few
J: TRBJ2-7
V: TRBV19
CDR3: CASSGPGQGTYEQYF
DNA: TGTGCCAGTAGTGGACCGGGACAAGGAACCTACGAGCAGTACTTC

D: TRBD2
size: -
J: TRBJ2-1
V: TRBV10-3
CDR3: CAISGGRLADNEQFF
DNA: TGTGCCATCAGTGGGGGCAGGCTAGCGGACAATGAGCAGTTCTTC

D: -
size: -
J: TRBJ2-2
V: TRBV7-2
CDR3: CASSLASGNTGELFF
DNA: TGTGCCAGCAGCTTGGCCTCAGGGAACACCGGGGAGCTGTTTTTT

D: TRBD2
size: -
J: TRBJ2-2
V: TRBV20-1
CDR3: CSAPGGRELFF
DNA: TGCAGTGCTCCGGGGGGACGGGAGCTGTTTTTT

D: TRBD1
size: once
J: TRBJ2-5
V: TRBV19
CDR3: CASSPGTGLTETQYF
DNA: TGTGCCAGTAGTCCCGGGACAGGGTTGACAGAGACCCAGTACTTC

D: TRBD1
size: once
J: TRBJ1-1
V: TRBV6-1
CDR3: CASSEQGQGWENTEAFF
DNA: TGTGCCAGCAGTGAACAGGGACAGGGTTGGGAGAACACTGAAGCTTTCTTT

D: -
size: -
J: TRBJ2-6
V: TRBV19
CDR3: CATNSGANVLTF
DNA: TGTGCCACCAACTCTGGGGCCAACGTCCTGACTTTC

D: TRBD1
size: -
J: TRBJ2-7
V: TRBV7-8
CDR3: CASSTHRGPSYEQYF
DNA: TGTGCCAGCAGCACGCACAGGGGTCCCTCCTACGAGCAGTACTTC

D: TRBD2
size: -
J: TRBJ2-3
V: TRBV19
CDR3: CASSTRTSGSGDTQYF
DNA: TGTGCCAGTAGTACCAGGACTAGCGGGAGTGGGGATACGCAGTATTTT

D: -
size: once
J: TRBJ1-1
V: TRBV7-9
CDR3: CASSLAAGGRVRNTEAFF
DNA: TGTGCCAGCAGCTTAGCGGCGGGGGGGCGCGTAAGGAACACTGAAGCTTTCTTT

D: -
size: -
J: TRBJ1-1
V: TRBV19
CDR3: CASSTDSGGTEAFF
DNA: TGTGCCAGTAGTACTGACTCCGGGGGGACTGAAGCTTTCTTT

D: TRBD1
size: few
J: TRBJ2-4
V: TRBV5-1
CDR3: CASSWTGEEAQYF
DNA: TGCGCCAGCAGCTGGACAGGGGAAGAGGCTCAGTACTTC

D: TRBD2
size: -
J: TRBJ2-3
V: TRBV27
CDR3: CASRGLAGTTDTQYF
DNA: TGTGCCAGCAGAGGACTAGCGGGCACCACAGATACGCAGTATTTT

D: -
size: -
J: TRBJ2-4
V: TRBV7-9
CDR3: CASSPVERREESIQYF
DNA: TGTGCCAGCAGCCCGGTTGAGCGTCGGGAAGAAAGCATTCAGTACTTC

D: -
size: -
J: TRBJ1-2
V: TRBV5-1
CDR3: CASSLGRSIANYGYTF
DNA: TGCGCCAGCAGCTTGGGAAGAAGCATTGCCAACTATGGCTACACCTTC

D: -
size: -
J: TRBJ2-5
V: TRBV7-9
CDR3: CASSLDLTGAQETQYF
DNA: TGTGCCAGCAGCTTAGACCTTACTGGTGCCCAAGAGACCCAGTACTTC

D: -
size: -
J: TRBJ1-1
V: TRBV27
CDR3: CASRSLGQSTEAFF
DNA: TGTGCCAGCAGGTCCTTGGGGCAGAGCACTGAAGCTTTCTTT

D: -
size: -
J: TRBJ1-1
V: TRBV6-1
CDR3: CASSGAEGVNTEAFF
DNA: TGTGCCAGCAGTGGGGCAGAGGGGGTGAACACTGAAGCTTTCTTT

D: -
size: -
J: TRBJ2-7
V: TRBV15
CDR3: CATSYGASYEQYF
DNA: TGTGCCACCAGTTATGGGGCATCCTACGAGCAGTACTTC

D: -
size: -
J: TRBJ2-3
V: TRBV30
CDR3: CAWSRSPDTQYF
DNA: TGTGCCTGGAGTCGGAGCCCAGATACGCAGTATTTT

D: TRBD1
size: -
J: TRBJ1-5
V: TRBV28
CDR3: CASRTAGTANQPQHF
DNA: TGTGCCAGCAGGACCGCCGGGACAGCGAATCAGCCCCAGCATTTT

D: -
size: -
J: TRBJ1-2
V: TRBV5-4
CDR3: CASSLDTGEIYGYTF
DNA: TGTGCCAGCAGCTTGGATACAGGCGAGATCTATGGCTACACCTTC

D: TRBD1
size: once
J: TRBJ2-1
V: TRBV27
CDR3: CASSRDRGSNEQFF
DNA: TGTGCCAGCAGCCGGGACAGGGGGTCCAATGAGCAGTTCTTC